This T cell receptor beta chain was profiled in a study of T-cell memory formation after mild COVID-19. The CDR3 covers 14 residues. Trimming took 5 bases from V and 4 from J, leaving 15 bases between them. Germline V lookup: CDR1 GTSNPN, CDR2 SVGIG (reference sequence). The TCR alpha and TCR beta cDNA libraries, bearing sample barcodes and UMIs, were generated by 5'RACE using constant-segment primers. TCRdb called the 5' RACE reads again in MiXCR, with one record for every CDR3 protein. This repertoire shows 95,000 to 120,000 distinct CDR3 sequences, around a fifth found once; its top ten account for roughly two fifths.

The TCR comes from a man between 18 and 29 years old who had mild COVID-19 (a few samples of this study predate the infection). Cell type and time point are not known. Sequencing used PBMCs or a T cell subset sorted from them (not recorded which). J is TRBJ2-1 and V is TRBV30; D remains unclear. The CDR3 nucleotides are TGTGCCTGGGACCGGTCCCTGGGGTACAATGAGCAGTTCTTC. Its translation: CAWDRSLGYNEQFF.